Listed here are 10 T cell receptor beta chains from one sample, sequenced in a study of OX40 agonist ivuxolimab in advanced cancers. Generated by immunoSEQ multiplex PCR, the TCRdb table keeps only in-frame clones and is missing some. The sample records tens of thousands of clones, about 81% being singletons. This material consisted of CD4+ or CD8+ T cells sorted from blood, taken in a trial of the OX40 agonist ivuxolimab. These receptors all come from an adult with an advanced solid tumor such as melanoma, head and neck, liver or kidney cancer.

The CDR3 sequence: CASSTALGTEAFF. The DNA for the CDR3 is TGTGCCAGCAGTACCGCTTTGGGCACTGAAGCTTTCTTT. The chain couples TRBV7-6 to TRBJ1-1, with unresolved D. V lost 6 bases to trimming and J lost 4 bases, with 12 bases between them. Germline-derived CDR1 and CDR2 are SGHVS and FNYEAQ. This CDR3 has 13 amino acids.

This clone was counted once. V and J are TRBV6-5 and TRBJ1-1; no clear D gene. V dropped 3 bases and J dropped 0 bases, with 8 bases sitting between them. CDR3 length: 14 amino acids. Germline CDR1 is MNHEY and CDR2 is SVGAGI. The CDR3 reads CASSYYQVNTEAFF. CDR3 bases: TGTGCCAGCAGTTATTATCAGGTGAACACTGAAGCTTTCTTT.

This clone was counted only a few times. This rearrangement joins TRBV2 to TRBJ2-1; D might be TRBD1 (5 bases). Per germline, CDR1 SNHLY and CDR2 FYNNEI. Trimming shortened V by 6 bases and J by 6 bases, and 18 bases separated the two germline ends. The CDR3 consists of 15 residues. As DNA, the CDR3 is TGTGCCAGCAGCCAATCCCAGGGCATCGGCAATGAGCAGTTCTTC. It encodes CASSQSQGIGNEQFF.

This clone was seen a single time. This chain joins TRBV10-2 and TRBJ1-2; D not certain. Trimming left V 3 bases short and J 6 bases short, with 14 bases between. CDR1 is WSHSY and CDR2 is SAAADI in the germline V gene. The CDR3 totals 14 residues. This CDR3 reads CASSEDRATHGYTF. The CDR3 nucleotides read TGCGCCAGCAGTGAAGACCGGGCTACTCATGGCTACACCTTC.

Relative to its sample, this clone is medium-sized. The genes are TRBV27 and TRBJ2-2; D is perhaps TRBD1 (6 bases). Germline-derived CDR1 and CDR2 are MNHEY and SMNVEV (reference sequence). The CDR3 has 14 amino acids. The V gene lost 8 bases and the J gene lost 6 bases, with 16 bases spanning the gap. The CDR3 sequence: CASGKTGLAGELFF. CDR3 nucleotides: TGTGCCAGCGGAAAGACAGGTCTCGCCGGGGAGCTGTTTTTT.

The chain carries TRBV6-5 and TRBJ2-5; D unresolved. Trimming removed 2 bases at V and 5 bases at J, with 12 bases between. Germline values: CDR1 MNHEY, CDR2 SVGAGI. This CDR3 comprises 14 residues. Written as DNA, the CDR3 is TGTGCCAGCAGTTACATCACGGTGGGGGAGACCCAGTACTTC. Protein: CASSYITVGETQYF.

The CDR3 DNA is TGTGCCAGCAGCTTAGTGGCGGAGTCATACAATGAGCAGTTCTTC. This translates into CASSLVAESYNEQFF. The chain employs TRBV7-2 and TRBJ2-1, with no clear D. This CDR3 is 15 amino acids long. Per germline, CDR1 SGHTA and CDR2 FQGNSA. With 1 base removed from V and 4 bases from J, the gap between germline ends came to 11 bases.

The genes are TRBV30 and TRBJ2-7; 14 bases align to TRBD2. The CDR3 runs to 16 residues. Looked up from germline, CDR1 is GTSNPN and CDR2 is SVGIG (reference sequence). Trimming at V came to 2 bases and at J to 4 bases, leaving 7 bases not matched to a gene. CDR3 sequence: CAWSTGLAGGPYEQYF. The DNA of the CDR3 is TGTGCCTGGAGTACCGGACTAGCGGGAGGCCCTTACGAGCAGTACTTC.

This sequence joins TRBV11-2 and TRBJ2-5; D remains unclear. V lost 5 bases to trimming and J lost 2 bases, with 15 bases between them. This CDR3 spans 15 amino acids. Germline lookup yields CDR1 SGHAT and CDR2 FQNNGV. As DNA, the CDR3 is TGTGCCAGCAGCACTAATGGGGTCCTACAAGAGACCCAGTACTTC. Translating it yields CASSTNGVLQETQYF.

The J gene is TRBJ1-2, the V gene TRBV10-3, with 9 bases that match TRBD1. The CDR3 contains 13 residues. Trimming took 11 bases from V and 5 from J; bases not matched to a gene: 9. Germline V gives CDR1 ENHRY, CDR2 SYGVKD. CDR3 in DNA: TGTGCCGTTCCCCAGGACAGGGGATATGGCTACACCTTC. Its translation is CAVPQDRGYGYTF.